Below are 31 T cell receptor beta chains sequenced from a single sample in a study of OX40 agonist ivuxolimab in advanced cancers. Libraries came from the immunoSEQ multiplex PCR assay. TCRdb re-hosts the immuneACCESS table, in-frame sequences only. Its copies lack some clones; in the studies checked, an unresolved V gene accounts for under half of them, and the cause for the rest is not known. Here the sample has roughly 70,000 clones; about 82% occur a single time. About 1.1% of the sample lies in the top ten. Specimen: CD4+ or CD8+ T cells sorted from blood, collected in a trial of the OX40 agonist ivuxolimab. The receptors originated from an adult with an advanced solid tumor such as melanoma, head and neck, liver or kidney cancer.

The chain is built from TRBV1 and TRBJ2-5; the table's D gene call, TRBD2, was not cross checked with the DNA. TRBV1 is labeled a pseudogene. This CDR3 is 16 amino acids long. The DNA of the CDR3 is TGCACCAGCACTTTGGGGCTAGCGGGGGGGCGGTTGACCCAGTACTTC. Its protein product is CTSTLGLAGGRLTQYF.

This rearrangement joins TRBV7-9 to TRBJ2-3; 11 bases are shared with TRBD1. From germline, CDR1 is SEHNR and CDR2 FQNEAQ (reference sequence). The CDR3 runs to 15 residues. The junction had 3 bases not matched to a gene; V was cut back by 5 bases and J by 2 bases. For the CDR3, the DNA is TGTGCCAGCAGCCGGACAGGGGGCCCCACAGATACGCAGTATTTT. Translated, it gives CASSRTGGPTDTQYF. Based on the CDR3 plus reference TRBV7-9 and TRBJ2-3, the full variable domain is DTGVSQNPRHKITKRGQNVTFRCDPISEHNRLYWYRQTLGQGPEFLTYFQNEAQLEKSRLLSDRFSAERPKGSFSTLEIQRTEQGDSAMYLCASSRTGGPTDTQYFGPGTRLTVL.

This sequence joins TRBV25-1 and TRBJ2-1, with 9 bases that match TRBD1. Losses at the gene ends were 3 bases for V and 7 bases for J; bases not matched to a gene: 7. The CDR3 runs to 15 residues. Germline loops: CDR1 MGHDK, CDR2 SYGVNS. The CDR3 DNA is TGTGCCAGCAGTGACCGGGACAGGGTAAAGAATGAGCAGTTCTTC. Amino acids: CASSDRDRVKNEQFF.

This chain connects TRBV7-6 to TRBJ1-2, with D perhaps TRBD1 (6 bases). Trimming pared 8 bases from V and 8 bases from J, leaving 21 bases between. Germline assignment: CDR1 SGHVS and CDR2 FNYEAQ. The CDR3 runs 14 residues. The CDR3 nucleotides are TGTGCCAGCGGAGGCTTAGGGGGGGCCAAGGGCTACACCTTC. Translating gives CASGGLGGAKGYTF.

This clone was detected a few times. This rearrangement joins TRBV5-1 to TRBJ1-4, with D maybe TRBD1 (6 bases). Germline values: CDR1 SGHRS, CDR2 YFSETQ. Trimming shortened V by 6 bases and J by 8 bases, and 17 bases separated the two germline ends. The CDR3 covers 14 residues. CDR3 region: CASTKLGAGEKLFF. The CDR3 DNA reads TGCGCCAGCACCAAGTTGGGGGCGGGAGAAAAACTGTTTTTT.

This clone has just one count. The chain recombines TRBV6-4 with TRBJ1-2; maybe TRBD1 (6 bases). The CDR3 length is 16 residues. Trimming pared 3 bases from V and 6 bases from J, leaving 20 bases between. Germline V gives CDR1 MRHNA, CDR2 SNTAGT. CDR3 sequence (DNA): TGTGCCAGCAGTGAATCGATTCGGACAGAGAATAATGGCTACACCTTC. Protein sequence: CASSESIRTENNGYTF.

Notes on this clone: The sample carries other DNA sequences with the same CDR3. The V call is TRBV2, the J call TRBJ2-2; D is undetermined. Germline-derived CDR1 and CDR2 are SNHLY and FYNNEI. The CDR3 runs 15 residues. The V gene lost 6 bases and the J gene lost 0 bases, with 11 bases spanning the gap. CDR3 loop: CASSPTRTNTGELFF. The CDR3 DNA reads TGTGCCAGCAGCCCCACCAGGACGAACACCGGGGAGCTGTTTTTT.

This clone is a singleton in its sample. The chain recombines TRBV28 with TRBJ1-1; a possible D gene is TRBD1 (5 bases). This CDR3 spans 12 amino acids. V lost 5 bases to trimming and J lost 11 bases, with 15 bases between them. CDR1 MDHEN and CDR2 SYDVKM come from the germline V gene. The DNA for the CDR3 is TGTGCCAGCAGTCCCGGGGCCTTCACGGCTTTCTTT. Translated, it gives CASSPGAFTAFF. The full variable domain, rest sourced from reference TRBV28 and TRBJ1-1, is DVKVTQSSRYLVKRTGEKVFLECVQDMDHENMFWYRQDPGLGLRLIYFSYDVKMKEKGDIPEGYSVSREKKERFSLILESASTNQTSMYLCASSPGAFTAFFGQGTRLTVV.

This rearrangement joins TRBV5-3 to TRBJ2-7; D might be TRBD1 (6 bases). TRBV5-3 qualifies as an ORF whose function is uncertain. The germline V and J ends were trimmed by 0 bases and 5 bases, with 6 bases remaining between them. This CDR3 has 12 residues. The CDR3: CARSLAGDEQYF. In DNA, the CDR3 is TGTGCCAGAAGCTTGGCAGGGGACGAGCAGTACTTC.

The chain combines TRBV14 with TRBJ1-1; no firm D call. The germline V gene has CDR1 SGHDN and CDR2 FVKESK. V lost 3 bases and J lost 0, with 11 bases in between. This CDR3 contains 15 residues. CDR3 residues: CASSHVEGVNTEAFF. The CDR3 DNA is TGTGCCAGCAGCCATGTGGAGGGAGTGAACACTGAAGCTTTCTTT.

The chain has TRBV25-1 and TRBJ1-4; D is unresolved. V was clipped by 2 bases and J by 10 bases, with 5 bases between them. Germline CDR1 and CDR2: MGHDK and SYGVNS. CDR3 size: 11 residues. Written as DNA, the CDR3 is TGTGCCAGCAGTGAAGGCGTAAAACTGTTTTTT. Translated, it gives CASSEGVKLFF.

The V gene is TRBV6-5, the J gene TRBJ1-6, with no clear D. Deletions cut 0 bases from V and 14 bases from J, with 11 bases between. CDR1 is MNHEY and CDR2 is SVGAGI in the germline V gene. The CDR3 has 13 residues. The CDR3 coding sequence is TGTGCCAGCAGTTACTCGATAGCCTCCACCCTCCACTTT. Its protein product is CASSYSIASTLHF.

J is TRBJ2-3 and V is TRBV5-1, with 7 positions matching TRBD2. CDR1 is SGHRS and CDR2 is YFSETQ in the germline V gene. J lost 2 bases, V lost 1 base, and 7 bases had no gene match. CDR3 length equals 16 residues. CDR3 protein: CASSLRAGEDTDTQYF. DNA of the CDR3: TGCGCCAGCAGCTTGAGGGCGGGGGAAGACACAGATACGCAGTATTTT.

The rearrangement links TRBV2 to TRBJ2-5; 9 bases fit TRBD2. This CDR3 contains 13 residues. The V gene's germline CDR1 is SNHLY and CDR2 FYNNEI. The junction had 7 bases not matched to a gene; V was cut back by 9 bases and J by 5 bases. The DNA of the CDR3 is TGTGCCAGTGAGCGGGGGGCCTGGGAGACCCAGTACTTC. This codes for CASERGAWETQYF.

The chain uses TRBV27 and TRBJ2-3; 12 nucleotides match TRBD1. The CDR3 loop spans 16 amino acids. The V gene's germline CDR1 is MNHEY and CDR2 SMNVEV (reference sequence). The J segment lost 7 bases and the V segment lost 7 bases, leaving 12 bases of the junction unmatched. The CDR3 protein is CASTQGTGGAEYTQYF. DNA of the CDR3: TGTGCCAGCACGCAAGGGACAGGGGGCGCCGAATATACGCAGTATTTT.

The V call is TRBV29-1, the J call TRBJ1-5, with D possibly matching TRBD1 (6 bases). This CDR3 spans 12 amino acids. Trimming left V 4 bases short and J 4 bases short, with 8 bases between. Germline values: CDR1 SQVTM, CDR2 ANQGSEA. CDR3 DNA: TGCAGCGTTGGGGGGGCAAATCAGCCCCAGCATTTT. This codes for CSVGGANQPQHF.

The gene calls are TRBV7-2 and TRBJ1-1, with D possibly TRBD1 on 5 matching bases. V was shortened by 1 base and J by 10 bases, with 10 bases between the two germline ends. Germline V gives CDR1 SGHTA, CDR2 FQGNSA. This CDR3 has 12 amino acids. The CDR3: CASSLDIRGAFF. The CDR3 nucleotides are TGTGCCAGCAGCTTAGACATTAGGGGAGCTTTCTTT.

This clone has more than one count but fewer than ten. The chain joins TRBV9 to TRBJ1-6, with a weak D call TRBD1 (5 bases). Deletions cut 0 bases from V and 9 bases from J, with 10 bases between. Germline V gene sequence: CDR1 SGDLS, CDR2 YYNGEE. CDR3 length: 14 amino acids. The CDR3 DNA reads as TGTGCCAGCAGCGTAGTCGAGGGGAGTTCACCCCTCCACTTT. This codes for CASSVVEGSSPLHF.

This chain's CDR3 is CASSWEHGQFF. The CDR3 DNA follows: TGTGCCAGCAGTTGGGAACACGGGCAGTTCTTC. The chain is built from TRBV6-6 and TRBJ2-1; D gene ambiguous. This CDR3 has 11 residues. V was cut by 4 bases and J by 12 bases, with 10 bases left in between. CDR1 MNHNY and CDR2 SVGAGI come from the germline V gene (reference sequence).

The rearrangement joins TRBV7-6 to TRBJ2-5, with a possible D match to TRBD2 (6 bases). The germline CDR1 and CDR2 sequences are SGHVS and FNYEAQ. This CDR3 spans 14 amino acids. Trimming stripped 5 bases from V and 2 bases from J, with 12 bases between. CDR3 nucleotides: TGTGCCAGCAGCACGCCGGGACTGCAAGAGACCCAGTACTTC. It codes for CASSTPGLQETQYF.

The chain has TRBV9 and TRBJ1-2; perhaps TRBD1 as D (5 bases). Germline V gene data show CDR1 as SGDLS and CDR2 as YYNGEE. V was clipped by 4 bases and J by 6 bases, with 22 bases between them. The CDR3 extends over 16 amino acids. The CDR3 DNA follows: TGTGCCAGCAGCATAGAGGTTATGACAGACGCCCATGGCTACACCTTC. This sequence encodes CASSIEVMTDAHGYTF.

This chain joins TRBV19 and TRBJ2-2; 11 nucleotides match TRBD1. In germline, CDR1 is LNHDA, CDR2 SQIVND (reference sequence). The junction had 7 bases not matched to a gene; V was cut back by 4 bases and J by 6 bases. The CDR3 covers 16 residues. CDR3 loop: CASSRDRGILAGELFF. As DNA, the CDR3 is TGTGCCAGTAGTAGGGACAGGGGGATTTTGGCCGGGGAGCTGTTTTTT.

The J gene is TRBJ2-7, the V gene TRBV4-1; the match to TRBD2 covers 8 bases. This CDR3 has 15 residues. J was trimmed by 2 bases and V by 2 bases; bases with no gene match: 5. From germline, CDR1 is MGHRA and CDR2 YSYEKL. The CDR3 DNA reads as TGCGCCAGCAGCCAATTCGGGGGGGCCCCCTACGAGCAGTACTTC. It encodes CASSQFGGAPYEQYF.

The chain is built from TRBV28 and TRBJ1-2; the D is unclear. V was cut by 8 bases and J by 8 bases, with 3 bases left in between. CDR3 length: 8 residues. CDR1 MDHEN and CDR2 SYDVKM come from the germline V gene. The CDR3 nucleotides read TGTGCCAGCGGCGGCTACACCTTC. Amino acid sequence: CASGGYTF.

This clone was counted once. The chain employs TRBV6-5 and TRBJ2-5; 9 nucleotides match TRBD1. The CDR3 spans 14 residues. V lost 5 bases, J lost 4 bases, and 5 bases stayed unmatched. Looked up from germline, CDR1 is MNHEY and CDR2 is SVGAGI. The CDR3 reads CASSDRGWGETQYF. CDR3 nucleotides: TGTGCCAGCAGTGACAGGGGGTGGGGAGAGACCCAGTACTTC.

The chain combines TRBV5-6 with TRBJ2-2; 10 positions match TRBD1. CDR1 and CDR2 from the germline V gene are SGHDT and YYEEEE. CDR3 length equals 16 residues. V trimming: 4 bases; J trimming: 5 bases; junction bases outside the gene matches: 8. CDR3 coding DNA: TGTGCCAGCAGCGGGGGACAGGGGTTACCGACCGGGGAGCTGTTTTTT. It translates to CASSGGQGLPTGELFF. Full variable domain (rest looked up from reference TRBV5-6 and TRBJ2-2): DAGVTQSPTHLIKTRGQQVTLRCSPKSGHDTVSWYQQALGQGPQFIFQYYEEEERQRGNFPDRFSGHQFPNYSSELNVNALLLGDSALYLCASSGGQGLPTGELFFGEGSRLTVL.

The chain employs TRBV7-2 and TRBJ2-7; tentatively, D is TRBD2 (6 bases). The ends were cut back, 3 bases at V and 3 bases at J, with 15 bases in the middle. The CDR3 covers 15 residues. Germline V gene sequence: CDR1 SGHTA, CDR2 FQGNSA. The CDR3 nucleotides read TGTGCCAGCAGCTTGGGCGGGGCTACGGTCTACGAGCAGTACTTC. It yields the protein CASSLGGATVYEQYF.

This clone has a handful of counts. The chain uses TRBV27 and TRBJ1-4; D remains unclear. V lost 4 bases and J 7 bases, leaving 13 bases between the germline ends. This CDR3 has 14 residues. CDR1 is MNHEY and CDR2 is SMNVEV in the germline V gene (reference sequence). CDR3 in amino acids: CASSSTKGSEKLFF. The CDR3 bases are TGTGCCAGCAGTTCTACGAAGGGTAGTGAAAAACTGTTTTTT.

V gene TRBV9 combines with J gene TRBJ2-2; possible D gene TRBD2, 6 bases. The CDR3 is 15 residues long. CDR1 is SGDLS, CDR2 YYNGEE, per germline. V was clipped by 0 bases and J by 8 bases, with 14 bases between them. This chain's CDR3 is CASSVVGGGVGELFF. CDR3 sequence (DNA): TGTGCCAGCAGCGTAGTTGGCGGAGGGGTTGGGGAGCTGTTTTTT.

This chain connects TRBV6-1 to TRBJ1-2, with D tentatively TRBD1 (5 bases). Trimming stripped 6 bases from V and 4 bases from J, with 12 bases between. Germline assignment: CDR1 MNHNS and CDR2 SASEGT. The CDR3 has 13 amino acids. The CDR3 DNA reads as TGTGCCAGCAGCGACGGGACCCTCTATGGCTACACCTTC. Protein sequence: CASSDGTLYGYTF.

Notes on this clone: At the DNA level, this CDR3 is encoded by other sequences in the same sample as well. The chain is built from TRBV14 and TRBJ2-5, with TRBD2 matching over 8 bases. This CDR3 comprises 19 residues. Germline lookup yields CDR1 SGHDN and CDR2 FVKESK. J was trimmed by 5 bases and V by 5 bases; bases with no gene match: 22. The CDR3 spells CASSFSRGASGRFQETQYF. DNA for the CDR3: TGTGCCAGCAGCTTCTCACGAGGGGCTAGCGGGCGCTTTCAGGAGACCCAGTACTTC.